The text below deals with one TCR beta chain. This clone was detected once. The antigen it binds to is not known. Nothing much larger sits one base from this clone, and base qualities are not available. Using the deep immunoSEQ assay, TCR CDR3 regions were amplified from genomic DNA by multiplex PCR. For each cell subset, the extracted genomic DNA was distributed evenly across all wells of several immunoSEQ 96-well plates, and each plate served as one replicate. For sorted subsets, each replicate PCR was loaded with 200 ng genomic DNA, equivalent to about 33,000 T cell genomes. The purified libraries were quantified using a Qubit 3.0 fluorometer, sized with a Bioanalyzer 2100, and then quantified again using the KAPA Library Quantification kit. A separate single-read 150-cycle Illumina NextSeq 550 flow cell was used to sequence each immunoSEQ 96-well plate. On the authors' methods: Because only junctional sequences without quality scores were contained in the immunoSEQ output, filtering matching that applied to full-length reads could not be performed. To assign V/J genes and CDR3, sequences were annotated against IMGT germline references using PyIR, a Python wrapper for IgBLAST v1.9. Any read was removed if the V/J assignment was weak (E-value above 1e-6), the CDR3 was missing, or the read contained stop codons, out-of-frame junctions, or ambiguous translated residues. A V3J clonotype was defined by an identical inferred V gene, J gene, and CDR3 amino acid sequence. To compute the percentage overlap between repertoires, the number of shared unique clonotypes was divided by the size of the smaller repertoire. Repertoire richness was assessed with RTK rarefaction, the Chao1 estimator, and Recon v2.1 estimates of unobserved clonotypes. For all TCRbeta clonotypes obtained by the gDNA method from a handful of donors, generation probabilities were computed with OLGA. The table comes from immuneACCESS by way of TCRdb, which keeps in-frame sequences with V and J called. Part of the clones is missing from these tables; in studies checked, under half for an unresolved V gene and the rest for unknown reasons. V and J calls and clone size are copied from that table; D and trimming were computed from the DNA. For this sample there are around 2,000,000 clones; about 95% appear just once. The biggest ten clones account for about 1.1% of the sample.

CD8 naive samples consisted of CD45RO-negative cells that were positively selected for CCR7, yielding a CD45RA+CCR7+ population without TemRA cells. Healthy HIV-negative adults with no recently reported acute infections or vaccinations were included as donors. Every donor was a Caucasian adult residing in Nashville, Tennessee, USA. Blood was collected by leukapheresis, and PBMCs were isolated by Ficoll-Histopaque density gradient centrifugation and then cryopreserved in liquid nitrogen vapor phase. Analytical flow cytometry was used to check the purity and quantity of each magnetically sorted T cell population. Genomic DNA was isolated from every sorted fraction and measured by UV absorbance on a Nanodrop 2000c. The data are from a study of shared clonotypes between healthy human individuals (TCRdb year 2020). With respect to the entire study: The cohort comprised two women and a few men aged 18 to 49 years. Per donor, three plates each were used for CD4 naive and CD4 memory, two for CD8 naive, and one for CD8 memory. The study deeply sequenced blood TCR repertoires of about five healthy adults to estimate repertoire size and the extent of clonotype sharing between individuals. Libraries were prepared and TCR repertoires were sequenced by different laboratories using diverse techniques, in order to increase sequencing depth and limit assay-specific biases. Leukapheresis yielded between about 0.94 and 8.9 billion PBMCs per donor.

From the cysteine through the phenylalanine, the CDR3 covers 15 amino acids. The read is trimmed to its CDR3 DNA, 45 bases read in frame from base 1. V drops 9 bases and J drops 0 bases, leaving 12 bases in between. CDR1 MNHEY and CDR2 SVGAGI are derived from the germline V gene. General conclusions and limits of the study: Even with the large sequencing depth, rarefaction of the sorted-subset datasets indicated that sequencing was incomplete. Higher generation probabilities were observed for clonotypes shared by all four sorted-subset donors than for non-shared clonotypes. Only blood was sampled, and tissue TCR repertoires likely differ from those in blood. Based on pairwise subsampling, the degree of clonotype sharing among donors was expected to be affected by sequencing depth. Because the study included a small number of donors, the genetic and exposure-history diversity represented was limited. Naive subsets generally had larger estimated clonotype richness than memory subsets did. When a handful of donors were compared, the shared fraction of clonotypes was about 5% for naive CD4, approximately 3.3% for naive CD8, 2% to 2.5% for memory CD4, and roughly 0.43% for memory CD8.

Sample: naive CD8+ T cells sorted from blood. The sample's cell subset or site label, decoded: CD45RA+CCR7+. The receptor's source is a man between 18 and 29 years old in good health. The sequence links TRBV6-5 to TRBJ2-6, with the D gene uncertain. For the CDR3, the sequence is CASLPTLSGANVLTF. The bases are TGTGCCAGTCTACCGACGCTCTCTGGGGCCAACGTCCTGACTTTC.